The subject of this entry is one TCR beta chain. What it binds is unknown. The data derive from a study of a mutant IDH1 vaccine in newly diagnosed glioma. At the level of the study: Before enrollment, patients got radiotherapy alone, temozolomide alone, or mostly the combination.

Time point of the sample: week 5, during vaccination. Every vaccination contained 300 ug of the mutant IDH1 20-mer peptide and was paired with topical imiquimod. CDR1 and CDR2 from the germline V gene are SGHRS and YFSETQ. The CDR3 extends over 18 amino acids. The V segment lost 4 bases and the J segment 0 bases; nucleotides outside the gene matches: 10. The method was immunoSEQ multiplex PCR; TCRdb's version includes in-frame clones alone and lacks a portion of them. The sample carries about 42,000 clones, 80% to 90% recorded once. The receptor comes from a man aged 35 to 55 with glioma. This rearrangement joins TRBV5-1 to TRBJ2-6; 7 bases agree with TRBD1. The material sequenced was PBMCs, taken from a glioma patient whose treatment included an IDH1 peptide vaccine. CDR3 in DNA: TGCGCCAGCAGCCCCAGGACAGGAAAGAGCTCTGGGGCCAACGTCCTGACTTTC. This sequence encodes CASSPRTGKSSGANVLTF.